Listed here are 25 T cell receptor beta chains from one sample, sequenced in a study of tumor and adjacent non-tumor tissue in lung cancer. RNA was extracted from bulk tissue without any cell sorting. More than 3 cm separated this lung sample from the edge of the tumor. A modified ARM-PCR protocol with three rounds of nested PCR amplified TCRbeta. One entry per CDR3 protein results from TCRdb running MiXCR on the multiplex PCR reads. This repertoire shows 65,000 to 85,000 distinct CDR3 sequences, more than 65% found once; its top ten account for less than 50%. Material: distant non-tumor lung tissue. These receptors were obtained from a man aged 55 to 70 with non-small cell lung cancer.

A note on this clonotype: The junction and the germline gene differ at one end; a read error may be behind it. CDR3 sequence reads: CVSSSHADTQYF. For the CDR3, the DNA is TGTGTCAGCAGCTCTCATGCAGATACGCAGTATTTT. This chain links TRBV5-6 with TRBJ2-3; D is ambiguous. The CDR3 runs 12 residues. Germline V lookup: CDR1 SGHDT, CDR2 YYEEEE.

Remarks on this clonotype: Its ends do not fully match the called genes, so a read error is possible. This chain connects TRBV6-1 to TRBJ2-2; 9 nucleotides line up with TRBD2. Germline CDR1 MNHNS, CDR2 SASEGT. The CDR3 loop spans 14 amino acids. The CDR3 loop reads CASSTAGGTGEMLF. The CDR3 bases are TGTGCCAGCAGTACAGCGGGAGGCACCGGGGAGATGCTTTTT.

This clonotype has just a few counts. A much larger clone lies a single base off, so this may be a read error. The chain links TRBV28 to TRBJ2-1; D perhaps matches TRBD1 (6 bases). The CDR3 length is 15 residues. V dropped 7 bases and J dropped 2 bases, with 15 bases sitting between them. Per the germline V gene, CDR1 is MDHEN and CDR2 is SYDVKM. CDR3 protein: CASNQKTGAYNEQFF. DNA of the CDR3: TGTGCCAGCAACCAAAAGACAGGAGCCTACAATGAGCAGTTCTTC.

In regard to this clonotype: Here the CDR3 omits its conserved ending phenylalanine or tryptophan, so a read error is the likely source. The V gene is TRBV6-1, the J gene TRBJ2-2; D call uncertain. The length of the CDR3 is 12 residues. Germline V gene data show CDR1 as MNHNS and CDR2 as SASEGT. The CDR3 region has the DNA TGTGCCAGCCCTAAGTCCACCGGTGAGCTGTTTCTT. Translation gives CASPKSTGELFL.

On this clonotype: With a much larger clone just one base away, this may be a read error. The V and J genes are TRBV20-1 and TRBJ1-1, with D tentatively TRBD1 (6 bases). Germline V gives CDR1 DFQATT, CDR2 SNEGSKA (reference sequence). This CDR3 comprises 14 residues. CDR3 sequence: CSARNPGAGTESFF. The CDR3 DNA follows: TGCAGTGCTAGAAATCCGGGGGCAGGAACTGAATCTTTCTTT.

As to this clonotype: The junction does not match germline at one end; this may be a read error. The genes are TRBV14 and TRBJ2-5, with 14 bases matching TRBD2. The length of the CDR3 is 16 residues. Germline CDR1 is SGHDN and CDR2 is FVKESK. CDR3 residues: CAISCWTSGRQETQYF. The CDR3 coding sequence is TGTGCCATCAGCTGCTGGACTAGCGGGAGGCAAGAGACCCAGTATTTC.

On this clonotype itself: An end of the junction differs from the germline gene, which may be a read error. The chain uses TRBV6-5 and TRBJ1-5; D gene uncertain. CDR1 is MNHEY, CDR2 SVGAGI, per germline. The CDR3 has 15 amino acids. CDR3 sequence (DNA): TGTGCCAGCAGCCGTACAGTTGATAATAATCAGCCTCAGCATTTT. Translated, it gives CASSRTVDNNQPQHF.

There are many counts of this clonotype. The J gene is TRBJ2-1, the V gene TRBV10-3, with D perhaps TRBD2 (7 bases). Germline values: CDR1 ENHRY, CDR2 SYGVKD. The CDR3 extends over 15 amino acids. The ends were cut back, 6 bases at V and 1 base at J, with 13 bases in the middle. DNA for the CDR3: TGTGCCATCAGGTCAGGGGAGGGGTCCTACAATGAGCAGTTCTTC. Translated: CAIRSGEGSYNEQFF.

Regarding this clonotype: The junction departs from the called germline gene at one end, perhaps through a read error. The chain links TRBV11-1 to TRBJ2-2; D might be TRBD1 or TRBD2, each matching 6 bases. This CDR3 has 14 residues. CDR1 and CDR2 (germline): SGHAT, FQDESV (reference sequence). This CDR3 reads CASSYTRGAGELFF. The CDR3 DNA sequence: TGCGCCAGCAGCTATACTAGGGGGGCCGGGGAGCTGTTTTTT.

Note on this clonotype: Without the conserved terminal phenylalanine or tryptophan, this CDR3 likely stems from a read error. V usage is TRBV6-1 and J usage is TRBJ2-5; D call uncertain. CDR1 is MNHNS and CDR2 is SASEGT in the germline V gene. The CDR3 is made up of 13 amino acids. Trimming removed 4 bases at V and 4 bases at J, with 10 bases between. The CDR3 is CASSASSRETQYS. The CDR3 DNA sequence: TGTGCCAGCAGTGCGAGTAGTCGAGAGACCCAGTACTCC.

In the case of this clonotype: The junction and the germline gene differ at one end; a read error may be behind it. This chain joins TRBV6-5 and TRBJ2-2; D might be TRBD1 or TRBD2, each matching 5 bases. Per germline, CDR1 MNHEY and CDR2 SVGAGI. The CDR3 consists of 15 residues. The chain's CDR3 is CASSYVRWGTGELFF. In DNA, the CDR3 is TGTGCCAGCAGTTACGTTCGGTGGGGGACCGGGGAACTGTTTTTT.

This clonotype was seen a single time. One junction end does not reproduce the germline sequence, and a read error may be involved. The chain carries TRBV6-5 and TRBJ2-4; tentatively, D is TRBD2 (5 bases). The germline gives CDR1 MNHEY, CDR2 SVGAGI. The CDR3 is 16 amino acids. CDR3 nucleotides: TGTGCCAGCAGGCCCAGACTACCGGAAAGGCGACACATTCGGTACTTC. Its protein is CASRPRLPERRHIRYF.

The table lists this clonotype with a count of one. Germline is not matched at one junction end, which may reflect a read error. The chain is built from TRBV6-5 and TRBJ2-1; TRBD2 matches 7 bases. Germline V CDR1 and CDR2: MNHEY, SVGAGI. This CDR3 contains 15 residues. The CDR3, as DNA: TGCGCTAGCAGTTGCGCGAGCGGGATTCACTATGAGCAGTTCTTC. Translated, it gives CASSCASGIHYEQFF.

This clonotype was counted a few times. The junction shows a germline mismatch at one end, possibly a read error. The CDR3 here is CASIPQDRATEAFF. Written as DNA, the CDR3 is TGCGCCAGCATTCCCCAAGACAGGGCCACTGAAGCTTTCTTT. The chain is built from TRBV28 and TRBJ1-1; TRBD1 matches 7 bases. The CDR3 is 14 residues long. The germline CDR1 and CDR2 sequences are MDHEN and SYDVKM.

This clonotype was seen only once. As the CDR3 is not closed by the conserved phenylalanine or tryptophan, this likely results from a read error. The J gene is TRBJ2-2, the V gene TRBV12-3 or TRBV12-4, with D possibly matching TRBD2 (5 bases). This CDR3 is 12 amino acids long. V was shortened by 6 bases and J by 9 bases, with 11 bases between the two germline ends. The DNA of the CDR3 is TGTGCCAGCAGGAGAGGGCCCTGGGAGCTGTTTTTG. Encoded protein: CASRRGPWELFL.

Comments on this clonotype: A read error may account for a junction end that differs from germline. V and J are TRBV12-3 or TRBV12-4 and TRBJ2-2, with 7 bases identical to TRBD2. The CDR3 runs to 14 residues. The CDR3 DNA reads as TGTGCCAGCAGTTACGGGAGGAACACCGGGGAGCTGATTTTT. It yields the protein CASSYGRNTGELIF.

J is TRBJ2-1 and V is TRBV11-2; the D call may be TRBD1 or TRBD2 (6 bases each). Germline V gene sequence: CDR1 SGHAT, CDR2 FQNNGV. Trimming took 5 bases from V and 12 from J, leaving 17 bases between them. CDR3 size: 13 residues. The CDR3 DNA follows: TGTGCCAGCAGCCAGTTCCGGGGGCCAGGGCAGTTCTTC. Amino acids: CASSQFRGPGQFF.

As to this clonotype: A read error may account for a junction end that differs from germline. The V and J genes are TRBV20-1 and TRBJ1-5; D unclear. Germline V gene sequence: CDR1 DFQATT, CDR2 SNEGSKA (reference sequence). The CDR3 is 15 residues long. The CDR3: CSARDLSRLRQPQQF. Here the CDR3 DNA reads TGCAGTGCTAGAGATCTTAGCAGACTCAGGCAGCCCCAGCAGTTT.

This clonotype showed up just once. This likely comes from a read error, as the CDR3 has no conserved phenylalanine or tryptophan at its end. The chain employs TRBV7-9 and TRBJ2-2, with 9 bases that match TRBD1. J lost 6 bases, V lost 10 bases, and 3 bases had no gene match. The CDR3 runs 12 residues. In germline, CDR1 is SEHNR, CDR2 FQNEAQ (reference sequence). CDR3 residues: CANRTGAGELFL. The CDR3 nucleotides read TGTGCCAACAGGACAGGGGCCGGGGAGCTGTTTCTT.

On this clonotype itself: The junction differs from germline at one of its ends, possibly a read error. The chain joins TRBV2 to TRBJ2-7; the D call may be TRBD1 or TRBD2 (5 bases each). CDR1 and CDR2 (germline): SNHLY, FYNNEI. The CDR3 is 14 amino acids. The CDR3 region is CASITRPRDHEQYF. For the CDR3, the DNA is TGTGCTAGCATCACCCGTCCTAGGGACCACGAGCAGTACTTC.

Details on this clonotype: One end of the junction fails to match germline, which may point to a read error. The V gene is TRBV6-1, the J gene TRBJ1-6, with D uncertain. The length of the CDR3 is 14 residues. Germline CDR1 is MNHNS and CDR2 is SASEGT. CDR3 in DNA: TGTGCCAGCAGTTCCGGTCCCTATAATTCACCCTTCCACTTT. Encoded protein: CASSSGPYNSPFHF.

Comment on this clonotype: Without the conserved terminal phenylalanine or tryptophan, this CDR3 likely stems from a read error. The V gene is TRBV10-3, the J gene TRBJ2-6; 16 nucleotides agree with TRBD2. The CDR3 extends over 20 amino acids. The V gene's germline CDR1 is ENHRY and CDR2 SYGVKD. The DNA of the CDR3 is TGTGCCATGAGTGAACATGGGACTAGCGGGAGGGACTCTGGGGCCAACGACCTGACTCTC. Its translation is CAMSEHGTSGRDSGANDLTL.

Comments on this clonotype: The CDR3 carries no conserved terminal phenylalanine or tryptophan, so it likely arises from a read error. This chain links TRBV28 with TRBJ2-1; D unresolved. The CDR3 consists of 14 residues. The V end was cut by 3 bases, the J end by 2 bases, with 8 bases between. In germline, CDR1 is MDHEN, CDR2 SYDVKM. Here the CDR3 DNA reads TGTGCCAGCAGTTTGGGTGGGACCTACAATGAGCAGTTCTCC. Translated, it gives CASSLGGTYNEQFS.

A remark on this clonotype: One junction end disagrees with the germline gene, perhaps due to a read error. J is TRBJ1-5 and V is TRBV6-1; D not resolved. Germline CDR1 reads MNHNS; CDR2 reads SASEGT. This CDR3 is built from 16 residues. As DNA, the CDR3 is TGTGTCAGCAGACATGTGAAGGGCAGCCACAATCAGCCCCAGCATTTT. This gives the protein CVSRHVKGSHNQPQHF.

Comment on this clonotype: Sequence at one end of the junction differs from germline and may be a read error. V usage is TRBV4-2 and J usage is TRBJ2-7; 9 bases fit TRBD1. The CDR3 length is 14 residues. The V gene's germline CDR1 is LGHNA and CDR2 YNFKEQ. CDR3 loop: CASSPTGGRDDEHF. CDR3 bases: TGTGCCAGCAGCCCGACAGGGGGTAGGGACGACGAGCACTTC.